Described below is a single TCR beta chain sequence and its context. The data were taken from a study of T cell changes during pregnancy in multiple sclerosis. Germline CDR1 and CDR2: SGHTA and FQGNSA. V gave up 3 bases and J gave up 6 bases, with 12 bases separating them. The CDR3 sequence is 14 residues long. Some clones are missing from TCRdb's copy, which holds only in-frame ones; the method was immunoSEQ multiplex PCR. Among under 95,000 clones, roughly 92% were seen once, and the ten largest hold just under 2%. This receptor was taken from a female donor with multiple sclerosis, enrolled in a pregnancy study. This specimen consisted of peripheral blood, obtained in the second trimester of pregnancy. The V call is TRBV7-2, the J call TRBJ2-1; D possibly corresponds to TRBD2 (6 bases). The chain's CDR3 is CASSFQGGPNEQFF. CDR3 in DNA: TGTGCCAGCAGCTTCCAGGGAGGCCCCAATGAGCAGTTCTTC.